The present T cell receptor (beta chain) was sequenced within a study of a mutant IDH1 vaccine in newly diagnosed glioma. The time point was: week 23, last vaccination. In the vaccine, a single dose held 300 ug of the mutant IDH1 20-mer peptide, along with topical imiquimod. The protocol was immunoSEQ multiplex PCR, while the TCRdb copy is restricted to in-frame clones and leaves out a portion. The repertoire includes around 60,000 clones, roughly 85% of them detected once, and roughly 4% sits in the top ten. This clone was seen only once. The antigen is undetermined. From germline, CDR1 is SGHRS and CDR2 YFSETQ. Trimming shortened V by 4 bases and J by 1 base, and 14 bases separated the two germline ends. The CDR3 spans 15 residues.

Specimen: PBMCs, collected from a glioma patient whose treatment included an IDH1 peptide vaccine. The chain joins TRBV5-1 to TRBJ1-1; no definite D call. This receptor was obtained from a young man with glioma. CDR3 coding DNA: TGCGCCAGCAGCGGCGTATGGTCGGCGAACACTGAAGCTTTCTTT. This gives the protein CASSGVWSANTEAFF. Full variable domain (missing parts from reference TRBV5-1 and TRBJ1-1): KAGVTQTPRYLIKTRGQQVTLSCSPISGHRSVSWYQQTPGQGLQFLFEYFSETQRNKGNFPGRFSGRQFSNSRSEMNVSTLELGDSALYLCASSGVWSANTEAFFGQGTRLTVV.